The 12 T cell receptor beta chains in this list originate from one sample, sequenced in a study of T cells after yellow fever vaccination. One entry per CDR3 protein, called by TCRdb with MiXCR from the 5' RACE reads. This table holds some 340,000 distinct CDR3 sequences, around 11% found once. The sequencing here drew on CD4+ T cells sorted from PBMCs, taken 45 days after the yellow fever booster vaccination. All receptors come from a man younger than 35 who received the YFV17D yellow fever vaccine.

This clonotype was found a few times. The J gene is TRBJ1-2, the V gene TRBV12-3 or TRBV12-4; D remains ambiguous. The length of the CDR3 is 13 residues. The ends were cut back, 5 bases at V and 5 bases at J, with 12 bases in the middle. The CDR3 reads CASSLGSLYGYTF. CDR3 coding DNA: TGTGCCAGCAGTCTCGGCTCGCTTTATGGCTACACCTTC.

The chain is built from TRBV7-2 and TRBJ2-5, with D perhaps TRBD2 (6 bases). CDR1 and CDR2 (germline): SGHTA, FQGNSA. Trimming shortened V by 2 bases and J by 0 bases, and 28 bases separated the two germline ends. This CDR3 is 21 amino acids long. CDR3: CASSLRSQRPRRGPNQETQYF. CDR3 DNA: TGTGCCAGCAGCTTACGTTCACAGAGGCCGCGGCGGGGTCCGAACCAAGAGACCCAGTACTTC.

The chain is built from TRBV5-1 and TRBJ2-7; 12 bases fit TRBD1. The CDR3 has 15 residues. J was trimmed by 7 bases and V by 4 bases; bases with no gene match: 9. Germline V gene data show CDR1 as SGHRS and CDR2 as YFSETQ. The CDR3 nucleotides are TGCGCCAGCAGCCCGGGGACAGGGGGCTCGCGGGAGCAGTACGTC. Protein sequence: CASSPGTGGSREQYV.

V usage is TRBV19 and J usage is TRBJ1-2; no clear D. Germline CDR1 reads LNHDA; CDR2 reads SQIVND (reference sequence). V was shortened by 3 bases and J by 8 bases, with 10 bases between the two germline ends. The CDR3 contains 12 residues. The CDR3 DNA reads TGTGCCAGTAGTATTGAAGGTAGAGGCTACACCTTC. Its translation: CASSIEGRGYTF.

This clonotype has at least ten counts. The V call is TRBV7-9, the J call TRBJ1-1, with 7 positions matching TRBD1. Germline trimming cut 4 bases from V and 5 bases from J; bases unmatched to any gene: 1. Germline V gene lookup returns CDR1 SEHNR and CDR2 FQNEAQ (reference sequence). This CDR3 contains 12 residues. CDR3 coding DNA: TGTGCCAGCAGCTCAGGGGGGACTGAAGCTTTCTTT. Protein product: CASSSGGTEAFF.

This clonotype was observed a handful of times. The chain couples TRBV27 to TRBJ1-6; the match to TRBD1 covers 9 bases. The CDR3 totals 18 residues. Germline lookup yields CDR1 MNHEY and CDR2 SMNVEV (reference sequence). The trim removed 6 bases at V and 11 bases at J, leaving 20 bases unmatched. CDR3 amino acids: CASRSGTGTLTWTTPLHF. In nucleotides, the CDR3 is TGTGCCAGCAGATCCGGGACAGGGACCTTAACCTGGACGACACCCCTCCACTTT.

The chain joins TRBV12-5 to TRBJ1-2; D is undetermined. V gave up 0 bases and J gave up 8 bases, with 22 bases separating them. The germline V gene encodes CDR1 LGHNT and CDR2 FRNRAP. The CDR3 has 17 amino acids. The CDR3 region is CASGLVPRNRAGWGYTF. CDR3 DNA: TGTGCTAGTGGTTTGGTACCTCGAAACAGAGCGGGATGGGGCTACACCTTC.

This clonotype was found a few times. The chain couples TRBV6-5 to TRBJ2-3; no definite D call. The V and J ends lost 7 bases and 2 bases respectively, with 13 bases between them. Germline CDR1 and CDR2: MNHEY and SVGAGI. The CDR3 is made up of 14 amino acids. The CDR3 loop is CASTFSKFTDTQYF. CDR3 nucleotide sequence: TGTGCCAGCACCTTCTCTAAGTTCACAGATACGCAGTATTTT.

At least ten counts were recorded for this clonotype. This chain links TRBV9 with TRBJ2-1; D not resolved. This CDR3 has 16 residues. V shed 0 bases and J shed 8 bases, with 18 bases lying between them. Germline V gene data show CDR1 as SGDLS and CDR2 as YYNGEE. The DNA of the CDR3 is TGTGCCAGCAGCGTAGGGCCCTCCTTCGGGTTACATGAGCAGTTCTTC. Amino acids: CASSVGPSFGLHEQFF.

This clonotype was counted a few times. The V gene is TRBV29-1, the J gene TRBJ1-2, with D tentatively TRBD1 (5 bases). This CDR3 is built from 16 residues. The germline gives CDR1 SQVTM, CDR2 ANQGSEA. For the CDR3, the DNA is TGCACCCCCGGTAGAGGGGTTACTCCCGGGGTCTATGGCTACACCTTC. This sequence encodes CTPGRGVTPGVYGYTF.

The chain uses TRBV12-3 or TRBV12-4 and TRBJ1-5; 7 bases agree with TRBD1. The length of the CDR3 is 14 residues. Unmatched junction bases numbered 6, after V lost 1 base and J lost 9 bases. CDR3 sequence (DNA): TGTGCCAGCAGTTTAGGGGGACAGTTGACGCCCCAGCATTTT. Translated: CASSLGGQLTPQHF.

The chain joins TRBV24-1 to TRBJ2-2; TRBD1 matches at 8 bases. CDR1 is KGHDR and CDR2 is SFDVKD in the germline V gene. V was pared by 3 bases and J by 1 base, with 0 bases of the junction left unmatched. The CDR3 sequence is 15 residues long. This CDR3 reads CATSDGTGNTGELFF. In DNA, the CDR3 is TGTGCCACCAGTGATGGGACAGGGAACACCGGGGAGCTGTTTTTT.